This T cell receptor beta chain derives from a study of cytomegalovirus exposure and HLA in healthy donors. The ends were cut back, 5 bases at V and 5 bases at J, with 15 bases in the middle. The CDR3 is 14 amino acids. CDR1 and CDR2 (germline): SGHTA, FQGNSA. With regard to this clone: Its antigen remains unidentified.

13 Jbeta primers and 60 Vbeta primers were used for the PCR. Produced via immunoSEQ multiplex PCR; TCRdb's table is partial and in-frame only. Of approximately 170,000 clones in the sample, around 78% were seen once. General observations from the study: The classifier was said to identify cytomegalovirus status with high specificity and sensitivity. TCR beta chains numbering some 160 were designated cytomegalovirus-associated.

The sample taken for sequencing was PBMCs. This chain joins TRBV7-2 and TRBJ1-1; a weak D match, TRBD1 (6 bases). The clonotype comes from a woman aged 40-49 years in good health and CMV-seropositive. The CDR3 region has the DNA TGTGCCAGCAGCCCGGTCAGGGGTAAAACTGAAGCTTTCTTT. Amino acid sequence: CASSPVRGKTEAFF.